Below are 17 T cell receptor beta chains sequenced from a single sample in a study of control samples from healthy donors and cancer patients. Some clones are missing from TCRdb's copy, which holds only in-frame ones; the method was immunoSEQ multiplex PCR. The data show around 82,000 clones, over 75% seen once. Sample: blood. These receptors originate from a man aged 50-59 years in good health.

The CDR3: CASSLSAGVNTGELFF. The CDR3 DNA follows: TGTGCCAGCAGTTTATCGGCGGGGGTGAACACCGGGGAGCTGTTTTTT. This chain joins TRBV27 and TRBJ2-2; 7 bases fit TRBD2. In germline, CDR1 is MNHEY, CDR2 SMNVEV (reference sequence). V lost 0 bases to trimming and J lost 1 base; unmatched junction nucleotides: 2. This CDR3 contains 16 residues.

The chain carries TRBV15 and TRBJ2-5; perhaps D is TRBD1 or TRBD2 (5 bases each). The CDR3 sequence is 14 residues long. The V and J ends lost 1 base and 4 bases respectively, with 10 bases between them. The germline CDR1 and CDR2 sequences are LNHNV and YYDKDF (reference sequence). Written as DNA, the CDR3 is TGTGCCACCAGCAGAGGGGGGTTGTTAGAGACCCAGTACTTC. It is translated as CATSRGGLLETQYF.

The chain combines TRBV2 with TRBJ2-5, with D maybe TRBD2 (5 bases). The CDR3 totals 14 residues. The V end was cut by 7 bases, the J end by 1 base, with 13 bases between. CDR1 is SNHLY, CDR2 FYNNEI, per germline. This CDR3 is CASTSGLSQETQYF. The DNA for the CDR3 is TGTGCCAGCACCTCCGGACTGTCCCAAGAGACCCAGTACTTC.

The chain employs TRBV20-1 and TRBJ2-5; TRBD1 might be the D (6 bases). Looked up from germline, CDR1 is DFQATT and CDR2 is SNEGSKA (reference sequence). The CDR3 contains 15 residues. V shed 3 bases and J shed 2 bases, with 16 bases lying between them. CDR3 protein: CSASGVGAIQETQYF. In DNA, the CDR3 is TGCAGTGCTAGTGGCGTGGGGGCCATTCAAGAGACCCAGTACTTC.

The CDR3 spells CASNQESDVRATQYF. The CDR3 DNA reads as TGTGCCAGCAACCAAGAGTCGGATGTTCGGGCGACCCAGTACTTC. This sequence joins TRBV21-1 and TRBJ2-5. TRBV21-1 corresponds to a pseudogene. The CDR3 sequence is 15 residues long.

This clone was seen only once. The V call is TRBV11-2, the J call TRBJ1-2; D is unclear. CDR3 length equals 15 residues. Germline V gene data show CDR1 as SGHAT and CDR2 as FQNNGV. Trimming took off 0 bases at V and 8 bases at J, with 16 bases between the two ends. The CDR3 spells CASSLDVQSLFGYTF. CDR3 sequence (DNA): TGTGCCAGCAGCTTAGATGTCCAGTCTTTGTTCGGCTACACCTTC.

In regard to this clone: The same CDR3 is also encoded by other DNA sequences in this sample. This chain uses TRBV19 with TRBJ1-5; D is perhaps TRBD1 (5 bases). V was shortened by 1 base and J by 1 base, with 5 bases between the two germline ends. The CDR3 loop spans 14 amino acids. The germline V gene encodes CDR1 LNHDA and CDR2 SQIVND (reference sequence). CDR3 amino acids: CASSIGGSNQPQHF. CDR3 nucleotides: TGTGCCAGTAGTATAGGGGGGAGCAATCAGCCCCAGCATTTT.

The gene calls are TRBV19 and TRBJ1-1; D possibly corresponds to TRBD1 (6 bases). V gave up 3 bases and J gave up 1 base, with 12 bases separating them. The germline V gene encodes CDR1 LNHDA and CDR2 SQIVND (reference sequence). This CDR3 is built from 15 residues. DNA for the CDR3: TGTGCCAGTAGTATCGGGGCAGGGGAGAACACTGAAGCTTTCTTT. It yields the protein CASSIGAGENTEAFF.

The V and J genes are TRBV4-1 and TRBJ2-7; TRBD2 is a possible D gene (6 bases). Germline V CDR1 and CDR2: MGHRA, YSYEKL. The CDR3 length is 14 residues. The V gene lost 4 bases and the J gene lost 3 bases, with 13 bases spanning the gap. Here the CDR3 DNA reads TGCGCCAGCAGCCGCTCCGGCGGGGTCTACGAGCAGTACTTC. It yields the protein CASSRSGGVYEQYF.

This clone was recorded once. In DNA, the CDR3 is TGCGCCAGCAGCCAATGGATGGGTGAAAAACTGTTTTTT. Residues: CASSQWMGEKLFF. The genes are TRBV4-1 and TRBJ1-4; D ambiguous. The ends were cut back, 2 bases at V and 7 bases at J, with 8 bases in the middle. The CDR3 extends over 13 amino acids. Germline V CDR1 and CDR2: MGHRA, YSYEKL.

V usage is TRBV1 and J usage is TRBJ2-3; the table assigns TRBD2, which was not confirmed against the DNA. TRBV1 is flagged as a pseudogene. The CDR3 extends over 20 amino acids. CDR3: CTSSQGSGVHRGGVTDTQYF. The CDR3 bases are TGCACCAGCAGCCAAGGAAGCGGTGTCCATAGGGGGGGGGTAACAGATACGCAGTATTTT.

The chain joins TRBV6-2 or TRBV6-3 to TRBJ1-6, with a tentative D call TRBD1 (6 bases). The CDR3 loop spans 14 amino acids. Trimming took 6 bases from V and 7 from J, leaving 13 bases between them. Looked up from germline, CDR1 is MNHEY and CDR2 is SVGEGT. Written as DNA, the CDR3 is TGTGCCAGCAGCCTGACAGGAGGGAATTCACCCCTCCACTTT. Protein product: CASSLTGGNSPLHF.

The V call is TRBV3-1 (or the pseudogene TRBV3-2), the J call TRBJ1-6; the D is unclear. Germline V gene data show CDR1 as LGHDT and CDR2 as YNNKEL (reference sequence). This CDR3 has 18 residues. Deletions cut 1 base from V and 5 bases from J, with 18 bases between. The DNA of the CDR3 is TGTGCCAGCAGCCAAGTACCGGGCCCTTCGGTCGATAATTCACCCCTCCACTTT. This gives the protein CASSQVPGPSVDNSPLHF.

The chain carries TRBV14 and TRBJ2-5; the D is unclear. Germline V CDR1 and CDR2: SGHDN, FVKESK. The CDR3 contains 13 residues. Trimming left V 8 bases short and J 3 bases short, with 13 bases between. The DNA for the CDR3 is TGTGCCAGCGCTAGAAGAAGTGAAGAGACCCAGTACTTC. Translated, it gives CASARRSEETQYF.

The CDR3 protein is CSVGSRADTEAFF. CDR3 bases: TGCAGCGTTGGGTCTAGGGCAGACACTGAAGCTTTCTTT. This chain joins TRBV29-1 and TRBJ1-1; no definite D call. This CDR3 comprises 13 residues. V shed 4 bases and J shed 3 bases, with 12 bases lying between them. Germline assignment: CDR1 SQVTM and CDR2 ANQGSEA.

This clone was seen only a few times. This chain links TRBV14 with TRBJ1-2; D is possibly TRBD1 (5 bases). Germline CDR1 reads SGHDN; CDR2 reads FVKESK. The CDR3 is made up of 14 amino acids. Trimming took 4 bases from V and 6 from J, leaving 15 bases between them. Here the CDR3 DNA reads TGTGCCAGCAGCCTAGTAGGCGGGGCGCATGGCTACACCTTC. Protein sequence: CASSLVGGAHGYTF.

CDR3 protein: CASRRGQGPETQYF. The CDR3 DNA is TGTGCCAGCCGGAGAGGACAGGGGCCGGAGACCCAGTACTTC. V gene TRBV25-1 combines with J gene TRBJ2-5; 9 bases are a match to TRBD1. V was clipped by 8 bases and J by 5 bases; unmatched bases: 9. This CDR3 comprises 14 residues. Germline V gives CDR1 MGHDK, CDR2 SYGVNS.